This T cell receptor (beta chain) appears in the sequencing data of a study of blood T cell repertoires in COVID-19. Study background: Some COVID-19 samples were acute and others convalescent; all came from the United States, Italy and Spain. Sources were T cells, B-cell-depleted T cells, or PBMCs; the material itself was cDNA or gDNA.

As originally analysed: Amplified reference gene primers provided the basis for estimating nucleated cell counts. The protocol was immunoSEQ multiplex PCR, while the TCRdb copy is restricted to in-frame clones and leaves out a portion. V and J calls and clone size are copied from that table; D and trimming were computed from the DNA. The sample shows about 120,000 clones, about four fifths of them seen only once. From germline, CDR1 is SGHVS and CDR2 FNYEAQ. The CDR3 runs 16 residues. V trimming: 1 base; J trimming: 3 bases; junction bases outside the gene matches: 3. In this sample, this clone turned up a few times.

The sample comprised peripheral blood. This clonotype was sampled from a woman aged 80 or over with acute or convalescent COVID-19. The chain is built from TRBV7-6 and TRBJ2-7; 13 nucleotides match TRBD2. Here the CDR3 reads CASSLGGLAGNYEQYF. In DNA, the CDR3 is TGTGCCAGCAGCTTAGGGGGACTAGCGGGAAACTACGAGCAGTACTTC. The full variable domain, rest sourced from reference TRBV7-6 and TRBJ2-7, is GAGVSQSPRYKVTKRGQDVALRCDPISGHVSLYWYRQALGQGPEFLTYFNYEAQQDKSGLPNDRFSAERPEGSISTLTIQRTEQRDSAMYRCASSLGGLAGNYEQYFGPGTRLTVT.